A single sample is the source of the 8 T cell receptor beta chains below, sequenced in a study of blood T cells in healthy people across ages. Alongside a J-beta primer mix, a sample-barcoded 5' primer served in a second PCR lasting about 7 to 11 cycles. One entry per CDR3 protein, called by TCRdb with MiXCR from the 5' RACE reads. The data contain roughly 1.5 million distinct CDR3 sequences, about 42% of them singletons. The sequencing input was blood. The origin of the receptors is a woman under 30 in good health.

This clonotype has just a few counts. The genes are TRBV11-2 and TRBJ2-1; TRBD2 aligns across 10 bases. The germline V gene encodes CDR1 SGHAT and CDR2 FQNNGV. The CDR3 loop spans 15 amino acids. V lost 4 bases and J lost 6; bases outside the gene matches: 6. CDR3 nucleotides: TGTGCCAGCAGCTCATCCCTAGCGGGAGCCAATGAGCAGTTCTTC. Its protein is CASSSSLAGANEQFF.

CDR3 loop: CASSPRDSGLYDEQFF. CDR3 DNA: TGTGCCAGCAGCCCTCGAGACAGCGGACTTTACGATGAGCAGTTCTTC. The genes are TRBV7-2 and TRBJ2-1; possibly TRBD1 or TRBD2 for D (5 bases each). The ends were cut back, 5 bases at V and 8 bases at J, with 22 bases in the middle. This CDR3 has 16 amino acids. Germline CDR1 SGHTA, CDR2 FQGNSA.

This clonotype was recorded a few times. J is TRBJ2-1 and V is TRBV27, with TRBD1 matching 7 bases. With 6 bases clipped from V and 7 bases from J, the junction kept 9 bases outside the gene matches. The CDR3 totals 14 residues. The germline CDR1 and CDR2 sequences are MNHEY and SMNVEV (reference sequence). CDR3 in amino acids: CASRMGQCRNEQFF. The CDR3 DNA follows: TGTGCCAGCAGAATGGGACAGTGTAGGAATGAGCAGTTCTTC.

V is TRBV13 and J is TRBJ2-5; 8 positions agree with TRBD2. The CDR3 length is 16 residues. Germline loops: CDR1 PRHDT, CDR2 FYEKMQ (reference sequence). Trimming cost V 5 bases and J 5 bases; bases outside gene matches: 13. The CDR3 protein is CASSPRTSHARETQYF. CDR3 sequence (DNA): TGTGCCAGCAGCCCAAGGACTAGCCACGCGAGGGAGACCCAGTACTTC.

The V and J genes are TRBV9 and TRBJ1-1; weak D call: TRBD1 (6 bases). The germline V gene has CDR1 SGDLS and CDR2 YYNGEE. V gave up 0 bases and J gave up 8 bases, with 8 bases separating them. The CDR3 runs 12 residues. CDR3 sequence (DNA): TGTGCCAGCAGCGTAGCCCAGGGGGAAGCTTTCTTT. This gives the protein CASSVAQGEAFF.

The rearrangement joins TRBV20-1 to TRBJ1-4; a possible D gene is TRBD1 (5 bases). Per the germline V gene, CDR1 is DFQATT and CDR2 is SNEGSKA (reference sequence). CDR3 length equals 16 residues. V lost 2 bases and J 0 bases, leaving 13 bases between the germline ends. CDR3 DNA: TGCAGTGCTAGACAGGGTGGTTTGTCAACTAATGAAAAACTGTTTTTT. Residues: CSARQGGLSTNEKLFF.

This clonotype was found a few times. The CDR3 coding sequence is TGTGCCAGCACCTTGGGACAGGGAGGCTACGAGCAGTACTTC. Amino acids: CASTLGQGGYEQYF. The V call is TRBV6-2 or TRBV6-3, the J call TRBJ2-5; 9 positions agree with TRBD1. The J call could be wrong; TRBJ2-7 is a better fit for the DNA end. The germline gives CDR1 MNHEY, CDR2 SVGEGT. The CDR3 extends over 14 amino acids.

In its sample, this clonotype was seen many times. The genes are TRBV4-2 and TRBJ2-7, with 10 bases identical to TRBD1. Germline V gene sequence: CDR1 LGHNA, CDR2 YNFKEQ. With V trimmed by 2 bases and J by 3 bases, 13 bases remained unmatched. This CDR3 is 18 amino acids long. CDR3 loop: CASSQTRNRDRGIYEQYF. CDR3 nucleotide sequence: TGTGCCAGCAGCCAAACCCGAAACCGGGACAGGGGCATCTACGAGCAGTACTTC.